This is a list of T cell receptor beta chains from one sample in a study of glioma-infiltrating T cells. TCRdb used MiXCR to reprocess the multiplex PCR reads, holding one entry per CDR3 protein. In the table there are some 150,000 distinct CDR3 sequences, approximately 40% of which are singletons. The sequencing input was glioma tissue, nonneoplastic brain tissue, or PBMCs (not recorded which). The receptors stem from a human donor with low-grade glioma or glioblastoma, undergoing nonglioma brain surgery, or in good health (not recorded which). Each CDR3 is given with its conserved first and last residue. A D gene is named only where the DNA matches it firmly. The size field is filled for only some rows; it gives once, few, many or a size class.

CDR3nt,CDR3aa,d_gene,abundance,j_gene,v_gene
TGCAGTGCCACGGAAAGCGGCTACACCTTC,CSATESGYTF,-,few,TRBJ1-2,TRBV20-1
TGCAGTGCAAAAGGGGTTAACTATGGCTACACCTTC,CSAKGVNYGYTF,-,-,TRBJ1-2,TRBV20-1
TGTGCCACCAGCAGAGATCGGGGGGAAGGGGAGACCCAGTACTTC,CATSRDRGEGETQYF,TRBD2,-,TRBJ2-5,TRBV15
TGTGCCAGCAGTTACTCGAGGGTTTCGAGCTACACCTTC,CASSYSRVSSYTF,-,few,TRBJ1-2,TRBV6-5
TGCGCCAGCAGCCAAGTAGGGCTGCTGAATGAGCAGTTCTTC,CASSQVGLLNEQFF,-,-,TRBJ2-1,TRBV4-3
TGCAGTGCTAGTGGGCTAGCGCGGCAAGAGACCCAGTACTTC,CSASGLARQETQYF,-,few,TRBJ2-5,TRBV20-1
TGTGCCAGCAGTTATTCGTCGGGAGAGCTCTCCTACAATGAGCAGTTCTTC,CASSYSSGELSYNEQFF,-,-,TRBJ2-1,TRBV6-5
TGTGCCAGCAGAAAGTTTACGGAACCAGATACGCAGTATTTT,CASRKFTEPDTQYF,-,few,TRBJ2-3,TRBV28
TGTGCCAGTAGCATGGGACAGGGGGCTCTTGGCAATGAGCAGTACTTC,CASSMGQGALGNEQYF,TRBD1,-,TRBJ2-7,TRBV19
TGTGCCAGCAGTTTTGGGCAGTCATATGAAGCTTTCTTT,CASSFGQSYEAFF,-,many,TRBJ1-1,TRBV27
TGTGCCAGCAGCTTAGTTGCGGGGGCCTACAATGAGCAGTTCTTC,CASSLVAGAYNEQFF,TRBD2,-,TRBJ2-1,TRBV7-6
TGTGCCAGCAGTTCCGGACAAACCACAGATACGCAGTATTTT,CASSSGQTTDTQYF,-,many,TRBJ2-3,TRBV6-2/TRBV6-3
TGTGCCAGCAGCCACTGGGCCCGAGGGACAGATACGCAGTATTTT,CASSHWARGTDTQYF,-,many,TRBJ2-3,TRBV6-1
TGCAGTGCTAGAGAAACAATCTGGGAGCCCCAGCATTTT,CSARETIWEPQHF,-,-,TRBJ1-5,TRBV20-1
TGCAGTGCTAGTCGCATAGGACTAGCGGACACAGATACGCAGTATTTT,CSASRIGLADTDTQYF,TRBD2,-,TRBJ2-3,TRBV20-1
TGTGCCAGCAGCCTAGGGGGGAGGAGCTCCTACAATGAGCAGTTCTTC,CASSLGGRSSYNEQFF,-,-,TRBJ2-1,TRBV7-2
TGTGCCAGCAGAGCGGGCCTCTACGAGCAGTACTTC,CASRAGLYEQYF,-,-,TRBJ2-7,TRBV28
TGTGCCAGCAGTTACGGGTTCAAGGGGCGCAATGAGCAGTTCTTC,CASSYGFKGRNEQFF,-,-,TRBJ2-1,TRBV6-6
TGTGCCAGCAGCCTGTTCGCCGCAGAGACCCAGTACTTC,CASSLFAAETQYF,-,-,TRBJ2-5,TRBV7-9